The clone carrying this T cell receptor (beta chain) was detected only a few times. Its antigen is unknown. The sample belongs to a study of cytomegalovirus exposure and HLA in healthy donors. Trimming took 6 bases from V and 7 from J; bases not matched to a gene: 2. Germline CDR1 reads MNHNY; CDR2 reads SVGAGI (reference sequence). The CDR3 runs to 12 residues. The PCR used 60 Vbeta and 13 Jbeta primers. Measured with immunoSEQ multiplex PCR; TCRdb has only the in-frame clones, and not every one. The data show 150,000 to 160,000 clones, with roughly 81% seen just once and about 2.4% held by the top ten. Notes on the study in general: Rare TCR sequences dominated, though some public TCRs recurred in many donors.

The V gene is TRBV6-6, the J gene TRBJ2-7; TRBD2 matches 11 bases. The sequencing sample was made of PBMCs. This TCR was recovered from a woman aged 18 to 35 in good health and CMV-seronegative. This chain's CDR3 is CASRRLAGEQYF. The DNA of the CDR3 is TGTGCCAGCAGGCGACTAGCGGGGGAGCAGTACTTC.